These T cell receptor beta chains were read from a single sample in a study of cytomegalovirus exposure and HLA in healthy donors. Sequencing used immunoSEQ multiplex PCR; TCRdb keeps in-frame clones, though not all of them. The table records 150,000 to 200,000 clones, over 75% of them present only once. Sequencing was performed on PBMCs. The receptors come from a man aged 55 to 70 in good health and CMV-seronegative. CDR3s include the opening cysteine and the closing phenylalanine or tryptophan. A D gene is named only where the DNA matches it firmly. The size of a clone is reported for some rows only, either as once, few or many, or as a class for expanded clones.

cdr3_nt cdr3_aa clone_size d_call j_call v_call
TGTGCCAGCAGCCAAGGGATCTGGCTAGCGGGGTATGATGAGCAGTTCTTC CASSQGIWLAGYDEQFF NA TRBD2 TRBJ2-1 TRBV4-2
TGCGCCAGCAGCCAAGCGAACCAGGGGTCTAAAGGCGAGCAGTACTTC CASSQANQGSKGEQYF NA NA TRBJ2-7 TRBV4-1
TGTGCCACCAGGGGAGGTATGAACACTGAAGCTTTCTTT CATRGGMNTEAFF NA NA TRBJ1-1 TRBV6-6
TGTGCCAGCAACCCCGGGACAGGGAATGAAGCTTTCTTT CASNPGTGNEAFF once TRBD1 TRBJ1-1 TRBV6-6
TGTGCCAGCAGGTCAAGAGAGGGGGCGGCAGATACGCAGTATTTT CASRSREGAADTQYF NA TRBD1 TRBJ2-3 TRBV4-2
TGTGCCAGCAGCCCGGCGGGGGTCGAGATGAGCTACGAGCAGTACTTC CASSPAGVEMSYEQYF few TRBD2 TRBJ2-7 TRBV11-2
TGTGCCTGGAGTGTACCATCCCCGGGCTACAATGAGCAGTTCTTC CAWSVPSPGYNEQFF NA NA TRBJ2-1 TRBV30
TGTGCCAGCAGCAGGGGAGGGGAGGCCCTTAGCAATCAGCCCCAGCATTTT CASSRGGEALSNQPQHF NA NA TRBJ1-5 TRBV5-5
TGTGCCAGCAGTTTATTTTACAGAAACACTGAAGCTTTCTTT CASSLFYRNTEAFF once NA TRBJ1-1 TRBV27
TGCGCCAGCAGCCAACAGGGGGCCTCTGAAGCTTTCTTT CASSQQGASEAFF few TRBD1 TRBJ1-1 TRBV4-3
TGCGCCAGCAGCGGAGCGACAGGGACCTACGAGCAGTACTTC CASSGATGTYEQYF few TRBD1 TRBJ2-7 TRBV5-1
TGTGCCAGCAGTTACACTGGAGTGGTTGAAGCTTTCTTT CASSYTGVVEAFF NA NA TRBJ1-1 TRBV6-5
TGCAGCGTGGGGACAGGGCGCGAGCAGTACTTC CSVGTGREQYF NA TRBD1 TRBJ2-7 TRBV29-1
TGTGCCAGCAGTTACCGGGCGGGAAAAACCTACGAGCAGTACTTC CASSYRAGKTYEQYF NA NA TRBJ2-7 TRBV6-6
TGTGCCAGCAGCTCAATCATCGGGGGGGGACTAGCGGGTTCAGATACGCAGTATTTT CASSSIIGGGLAGSDTQYF NA TRBD2 TRBJ2-3 TRBV7-6